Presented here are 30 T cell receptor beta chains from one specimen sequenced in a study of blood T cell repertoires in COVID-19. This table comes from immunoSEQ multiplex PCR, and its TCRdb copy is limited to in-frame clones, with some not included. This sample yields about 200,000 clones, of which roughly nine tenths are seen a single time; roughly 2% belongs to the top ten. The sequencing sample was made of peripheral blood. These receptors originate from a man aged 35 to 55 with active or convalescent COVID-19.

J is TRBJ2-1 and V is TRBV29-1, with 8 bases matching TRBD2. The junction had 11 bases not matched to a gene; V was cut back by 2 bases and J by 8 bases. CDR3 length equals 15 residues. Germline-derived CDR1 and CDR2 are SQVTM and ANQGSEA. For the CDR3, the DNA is TGCAGCGTTGAATATCTGCTAGCGGGTACCTATGAGCAGTTCTTC. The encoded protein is CSVEYLLAGTYEQFF.

The CDR3 DNA reads as TGTGCCTGGAGTCGGGTTAGGGGCCGGGAGCAGTTCTTC. This codes for CAWSRVRGREQFF. V is TRBV30 and J is TRBJ2-1; D perhaps matches TRBD1 (5 bases). The ends were cut back, 2 bases at V and 10 bases at J, with 15 bases in the middle. This CDR3 has 13 residues. Germline V lookup: CDR1 GTSNPN, CDR2 SVGIG (reference sequence).

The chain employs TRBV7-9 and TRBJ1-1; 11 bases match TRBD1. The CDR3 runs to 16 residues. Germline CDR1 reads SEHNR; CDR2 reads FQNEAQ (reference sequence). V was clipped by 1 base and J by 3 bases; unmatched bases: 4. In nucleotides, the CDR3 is TGTGCCAGCAGCTTAGGCCGGGACAGGGGGTACACTGAAGCTTTCTTT. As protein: CASSLGRDRGYTEAFF.

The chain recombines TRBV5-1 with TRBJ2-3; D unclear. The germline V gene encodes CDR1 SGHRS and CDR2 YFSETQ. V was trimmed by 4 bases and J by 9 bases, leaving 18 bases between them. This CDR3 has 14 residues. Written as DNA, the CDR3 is TGCGCCAGCAGCGCGGAACCGACGCAAGGAACGCAGTATTTT. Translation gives CASSAEPTQGTQYF.

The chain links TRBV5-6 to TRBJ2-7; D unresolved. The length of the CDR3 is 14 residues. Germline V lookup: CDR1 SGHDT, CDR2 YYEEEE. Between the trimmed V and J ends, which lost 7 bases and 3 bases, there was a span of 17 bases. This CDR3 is CASFGWWRYYEQYF. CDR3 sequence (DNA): TGTGCCAGCTTCGGGTGGTGGAGATACTACGAGCAGTACTTC.

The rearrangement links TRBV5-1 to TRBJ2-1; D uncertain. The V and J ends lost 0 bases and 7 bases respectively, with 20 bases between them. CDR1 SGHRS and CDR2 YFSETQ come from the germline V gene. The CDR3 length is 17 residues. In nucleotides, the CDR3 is TGCGCCAGCAGCTTGGGAGTCGGTTCCGCCTATTCAAATGAGCAGTTCTTC. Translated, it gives CASSLGVGSAYSNEQFF.

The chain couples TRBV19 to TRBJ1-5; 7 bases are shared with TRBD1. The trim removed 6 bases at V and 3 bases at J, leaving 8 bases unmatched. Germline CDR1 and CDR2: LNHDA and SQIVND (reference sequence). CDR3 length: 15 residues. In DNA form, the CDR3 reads TGTGCCAGTAGCACCCGGGACAGTTACAATCAGCCCCAGCATTTT. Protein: CASSTRDSYNQPQHF.

Here the CDR3 reads CASSGQGMNTEAFF. Written as DNA, the CDR3 is TGTGCCAGCTCGGGGCAGGGGATGAACACTGAAGCTTTCTTT. The V and J genes are TRBV18 and TRBJ1-1, with TRBD1 as a possible D gene (6 bases). Trimming cost V 6 bases and J 0 bases, with 11 bases left between them. The CDR3 is made up of 14 amino acids. Germline assignment: CDR1 KGHSH and CDR2 LQKENI.

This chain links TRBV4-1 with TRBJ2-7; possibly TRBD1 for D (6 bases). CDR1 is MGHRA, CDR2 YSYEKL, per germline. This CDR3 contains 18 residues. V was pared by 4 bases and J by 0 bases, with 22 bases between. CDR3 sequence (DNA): TGCGCCAGCAGCCTAAGGCTACCGACTCGAGGGGGCTCCTACGAGCAGTACTTC. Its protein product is CASSLRLPTRGGSYEQYF.

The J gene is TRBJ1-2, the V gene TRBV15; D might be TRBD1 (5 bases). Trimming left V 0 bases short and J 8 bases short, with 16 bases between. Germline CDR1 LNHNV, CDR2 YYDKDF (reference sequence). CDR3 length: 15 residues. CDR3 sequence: CATSRDITGVEGYTF. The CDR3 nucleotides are TGTGCCACCAGCAGAGATATAACGGGGGTGGAAGGCTACACCTTC.

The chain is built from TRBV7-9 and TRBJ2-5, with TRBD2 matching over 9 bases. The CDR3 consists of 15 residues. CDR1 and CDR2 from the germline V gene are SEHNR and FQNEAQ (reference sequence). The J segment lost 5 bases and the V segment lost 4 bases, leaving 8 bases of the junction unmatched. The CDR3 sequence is CASSSRGGAGETQYF. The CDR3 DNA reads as TGTGCCAGCAGCTCCCGCGGGGGGGCCGGGGAGACCCAGTACTTC.

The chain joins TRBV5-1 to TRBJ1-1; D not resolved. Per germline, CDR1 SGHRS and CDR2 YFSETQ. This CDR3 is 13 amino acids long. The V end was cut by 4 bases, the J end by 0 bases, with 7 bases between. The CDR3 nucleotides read TGCGCCAGCAGCGCCCAGTTGAACACTGAAGCTTTCTTT. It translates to CASSAQLNTEAFF.

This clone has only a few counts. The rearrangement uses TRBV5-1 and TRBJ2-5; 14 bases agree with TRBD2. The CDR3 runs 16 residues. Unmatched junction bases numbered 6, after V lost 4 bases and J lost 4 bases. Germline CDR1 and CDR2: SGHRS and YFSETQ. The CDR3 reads CASSLTSGRAPETQYF. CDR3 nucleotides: TGCGCCAGCAGCCTGACTAGCGGGAGGGCCCCAGAGACCCAGTACTTC. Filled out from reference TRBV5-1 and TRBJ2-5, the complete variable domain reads KAGVTQTPRYLIKTRGQQVTLSCSPISGHRSVSWYQQTPGQGLQFLFEYFSETQRNKGNFPGRFSGRQFSNSRSEMNVSTLELGDSALYLCASSLTSGRAPETQYFGPGTRLLVL.

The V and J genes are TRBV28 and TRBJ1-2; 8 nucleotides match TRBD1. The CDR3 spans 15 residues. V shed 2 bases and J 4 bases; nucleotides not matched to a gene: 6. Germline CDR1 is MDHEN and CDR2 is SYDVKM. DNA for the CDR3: TGTGCCAGCAGTTTACCCGACAGGGGATCCTATGGCTACACCTTC. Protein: CASSLPDRGSYGYTF.

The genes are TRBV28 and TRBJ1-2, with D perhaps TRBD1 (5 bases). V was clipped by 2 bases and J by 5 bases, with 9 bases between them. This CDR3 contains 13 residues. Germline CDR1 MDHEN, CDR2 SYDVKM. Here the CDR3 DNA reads TGTGCCAGCAGTTTAGGCAGGGCATATGGCTACACCTTC. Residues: CASSLGRAYGYTF.

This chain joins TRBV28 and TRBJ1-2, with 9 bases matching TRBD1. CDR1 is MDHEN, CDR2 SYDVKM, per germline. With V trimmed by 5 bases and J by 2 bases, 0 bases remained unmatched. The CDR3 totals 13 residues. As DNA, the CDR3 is TGTGCCAGCAGTGGGACAGGGAACTATGGCTACACCTTC. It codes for CASSGTGNYGYTF.

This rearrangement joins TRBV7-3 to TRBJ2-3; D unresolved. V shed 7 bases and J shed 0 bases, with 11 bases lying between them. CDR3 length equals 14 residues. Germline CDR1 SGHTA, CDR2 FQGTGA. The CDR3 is CASTLEPSTDTQYF. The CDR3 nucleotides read TGTGCCAGCACCCTCGAGCCCAGCACAGATACGCAGTATTTT.

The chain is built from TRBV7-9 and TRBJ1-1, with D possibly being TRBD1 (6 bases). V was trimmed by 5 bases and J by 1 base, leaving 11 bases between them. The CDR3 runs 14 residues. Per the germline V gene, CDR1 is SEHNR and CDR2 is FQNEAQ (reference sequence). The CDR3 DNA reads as TGTGCCAGCAGCGGACGGGACACGAACACTGAAGCTTTCTTT. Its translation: CASSGRDTNTEAFF.

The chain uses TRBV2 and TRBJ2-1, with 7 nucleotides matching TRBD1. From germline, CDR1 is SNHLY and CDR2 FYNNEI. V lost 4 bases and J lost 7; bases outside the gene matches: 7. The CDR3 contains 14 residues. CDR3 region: CASSGQGLRNEQFF. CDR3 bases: TGTGCCAGCAGTGGACAGGGTTTGAGGAATGAGCAGTTCTTC.

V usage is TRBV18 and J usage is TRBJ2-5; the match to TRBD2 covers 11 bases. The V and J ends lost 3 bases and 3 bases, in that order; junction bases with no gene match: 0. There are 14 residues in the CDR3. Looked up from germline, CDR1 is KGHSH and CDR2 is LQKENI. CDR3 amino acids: CASSPGLAEETQYF. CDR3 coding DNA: TGTGCCAGCTCACCGGGACTAGCGGAAGAGACCCAGTACTTC.

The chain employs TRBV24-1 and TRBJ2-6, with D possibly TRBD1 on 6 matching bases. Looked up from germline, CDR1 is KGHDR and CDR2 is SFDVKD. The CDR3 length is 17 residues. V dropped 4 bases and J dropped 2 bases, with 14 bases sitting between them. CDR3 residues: CATSEYGKGAGANVLTF. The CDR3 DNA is TGTGCCACCAGTGAGTATGGTAAGGGGGCTGGGGCCAACGTCCTGACTTTC.

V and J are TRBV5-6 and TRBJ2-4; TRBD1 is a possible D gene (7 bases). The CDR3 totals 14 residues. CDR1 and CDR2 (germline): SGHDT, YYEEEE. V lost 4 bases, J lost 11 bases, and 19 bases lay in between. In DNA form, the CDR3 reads TGTGCCAGCAGCCTCGGAGGGGGCAGGAACGTTCAGTACTTC. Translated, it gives CASSLGGGRNVQYF.

CDR3 sequence: CASSVGPGGTLNEQFF. The CDR3 bases are TGTGCCAGCAGCGTGGGCCCGGGGGGGACTCTCAATGAGCAGTTCTTC. The chain carries TRBV9 and TRBJ2-1; 8 bases agree with TRBD2. The J segment lost 6 bases and the V segment lost 2 bases, leaving 10 bases of the junction unmatched. Per the germline V gene, CDR1 is SGDLS and CDR2 is YYNGEE. The length of the CDR3 is 16 residues.

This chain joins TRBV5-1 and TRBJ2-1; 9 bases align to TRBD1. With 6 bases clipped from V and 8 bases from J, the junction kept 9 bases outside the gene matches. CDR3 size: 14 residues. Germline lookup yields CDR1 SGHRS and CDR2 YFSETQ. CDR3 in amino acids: CASNGQGWEDEQFF. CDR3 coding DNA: TGCGCCAGCAACGGACAGGGGTGGGAGGATGAGCAGTTCTTC.

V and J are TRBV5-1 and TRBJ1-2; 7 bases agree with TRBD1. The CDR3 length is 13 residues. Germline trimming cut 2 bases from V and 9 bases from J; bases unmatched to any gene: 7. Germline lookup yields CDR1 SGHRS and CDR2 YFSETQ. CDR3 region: CASSFPQGERYTF. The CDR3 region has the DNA TGCGCCAGCAGCTTTCCCCAGGGGGAACGCTACACCTTC.

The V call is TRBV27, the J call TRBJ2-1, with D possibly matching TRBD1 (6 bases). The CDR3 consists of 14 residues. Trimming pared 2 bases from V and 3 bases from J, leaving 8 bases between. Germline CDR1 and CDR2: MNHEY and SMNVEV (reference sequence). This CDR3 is CASSLNRDYNEQFF. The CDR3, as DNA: TGTGCCAGCAGTTTAAACAGGGACTACAATGAGCAGTTCTTC.

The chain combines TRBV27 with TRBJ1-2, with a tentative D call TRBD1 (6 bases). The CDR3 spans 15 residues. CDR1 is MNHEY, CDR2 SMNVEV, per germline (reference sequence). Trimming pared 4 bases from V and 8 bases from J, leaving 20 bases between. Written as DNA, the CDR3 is TGTGCCAGCAGTTCTAGGACAGCCCTACAGCGGGGCTACACCTTC. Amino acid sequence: CASSSRTALQRGYTF.

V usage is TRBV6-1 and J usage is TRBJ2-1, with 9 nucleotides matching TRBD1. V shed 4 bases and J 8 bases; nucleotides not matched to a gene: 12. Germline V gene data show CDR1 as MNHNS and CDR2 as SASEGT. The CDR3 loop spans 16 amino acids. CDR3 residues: CASSAAGTGFLHEQFF. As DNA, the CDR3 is TGTGCCAGCAGTGCCGCCGGGACAGGGTTTCTACATGAGCAGTTCTTC.

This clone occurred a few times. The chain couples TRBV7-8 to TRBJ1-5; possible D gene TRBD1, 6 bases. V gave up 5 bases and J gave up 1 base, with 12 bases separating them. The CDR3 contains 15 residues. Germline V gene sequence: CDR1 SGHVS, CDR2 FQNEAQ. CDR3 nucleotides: TGTGCCAGCAGCAAAGGACAGAAAAGCAATCAGCCCCAGCATTTT. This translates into CASSKGQKSNQPQHF. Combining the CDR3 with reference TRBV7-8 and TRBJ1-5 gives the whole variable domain GAGVSQSPRYKVAKRGQDVALRCDPISGHVSLFWYQQALGQGPEFLTYFQNEAQLDKSGLPSDRFFAERPEGSVSTLKIQRTQQEDSAVYLCASSKGQKSNQPQHFGDGTRLSIL.

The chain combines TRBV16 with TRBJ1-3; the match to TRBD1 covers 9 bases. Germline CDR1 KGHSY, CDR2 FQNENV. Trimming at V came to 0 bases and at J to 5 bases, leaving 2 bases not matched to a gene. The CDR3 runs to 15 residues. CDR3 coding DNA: TGTGCCAGCAGCCAATCCGGACAGGGGAGAAACACCATATATTTT. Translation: CASSQSGQGRNTIYF.